Below are 26 T cell receptor beta chains sequenced from a single sample in a study of patients and donors after allogeneic stem cell transplantation. Each CDR3 protein gets one entry after TCRdb re-called the RT-PCR reads with MiXCR. The table has around 240,000 distinct CDR3 sequences, less than 15% seen once. Input material: blood, either unsorted or a sorted T cell fraction (not recorded which). The source of these receptors is a human donor who was either an allogeneic HSCT recipient or a stem cell or donor lymphocyte infusion donor (not recorded which). It is not recorded whose cells these are; they may come from a transplant donor.

The sample holds a few counts of this clonotype. The chain couples TRBV12-3 or TRBV12-4 to TRBJ2-7; no firm D call. There are 15 residues in the CDR3. Trimming removed 3 bases from V and 1 base from J, with 13 bases in between. CDR3 region: CASSFSLRFSYEQYF. The CDR3 DNA follows: TGTGCCAGCAGTTTCAGTCTACGATTTTCCTACGAGCAGTACTTC.

This clonotype was observed a few times. The chain joins TRBV20-1 to TRBJ1-1; tentative D call: TRBD1 (5 bases). The CDR3 extends over 15 amino acids. Germline values: CDR1 DFQATT, CDR2 SNEGSKA (reference sequence). V was clipped by 1 base and J by 6 bases, with 18 bases between them. CDR3 amino acids: CSARVGRQLVAEAFF. The CDR3 nucleotides read TGCAGTGCTAGAGTCGGCCGACAGTTGGTGGCTGAAGCTTTCTTT.

The rearrangement uses TRBV7-9 and TRBJ1-3, with a tentative D call TRBD1 (6 bases). Trimming removed 5 bases from V and 0 bases from J, with 11 bases in between. The CDR3 is made up of 15 amino acids. CDR1 is SEHNR, CDR2 FQNEAQ, per germline (reference sequence). The DNA of the CDR3 is TGTGCCAGCAGCCCACAGGGCCTCTCTGGAAACACCATATATTTT. It encodes CASSPQGLSGNTIYF.

This clonotype was seen ten or more times. The V call is TRBV9, the J call TRBJ1-4, with 9 bases fitting TRBD1. J was trimmed by 2 bases and V by 3 bases; bases with no gene match: 2. The CDR3 consists of 15 residues. Germline assignment: CDR1 SGDLS and CDR2 YYNGEE. CDR3 nucleotide sequence: TGTGCCAGCAGCGGTGGGACAGGGACTAATGAAAAACTGTTTTTT. It is translated as CASSGGTGTNEKLFF.

The V gene is TRBV9, the J gene TRBJ2-7, with 11 bases that match TRBD2. The CDR3 has 16 amino acids. Trimming took 3 bases from V and 2 from J; bases not matched to a gene: 7. Germline values: CDR1 SGDLS, CDR2 YYNGEE. CDR3 amino acids: CASSERGTSGAYEQYF. DNA for the CDR3: TGTGCCAGCAGCGAGAGGGGGACTAGCGGAGCCTACGAGCAGTACTTC.

The table lists this clonotype with a few counts. The gene calls are TRBV20-1 and TRBJ2-1; unclear D gene. Trimming cost V 3 bases and J 0 bases, with 12 bases left between them. The V gene's germline CDR1 is DFQATT and CDR2 SNEGSKA (reference sequence). The CDR3 consists of 15 residues. The CDR3 loop is CSARKSASSYNEQFF. CDR3 sequence (DNA): TGCAGTGCTAGGAAGTCTGCCTCCTCCTACAATGAGCAGTTCTTC.

The sample holds many counts of this clonotype. The CDR3 is CAIGLASNTGELFF. CDR3 nucleotides: TGTGCCATCGGATTGGCCTCAAACACCGGGGAGCTGTTTTTT. The J gene is TRBJ2-2, the V gene TRBV10-3; D call uncertain. Between the trimmed V and J ends, which lost 8 bases and 2 bases, there was a span of 12 bases. The CDR3 totals 14 residues. Germline lookup yields CDR1 ENHRY and CDR2 SYGVKD.

This rearrangement joins TRBV6-1 to TRBJ2-7, with D perhaps given as TRBD1 or TRBD2 (5 bases each). The CDR3 contains 12 residues. Germline V gene lookup returns CDR1 MNHNS and CDR2 SASEGT. The V and J ends lost 5 bases and 9 bases respectively, with 14 bases between them. For the CDR3, the DNA is TGTGCCAGCAGTCCCGGGACGGTCGGGCAGTACTTC. Its translation: CASSPGTVGQYF.

The chain uses TRBV6-5 and TRBJ2-7, with 11 bases fitting TRBD1. The J segment lost 5 bases and the V segment lost 2 bases, leaving 5 bases of the junction unmatched. This CDR3 contains 15 residues. Germline V gives CDR1 MNHEY, CDR2 SVGAGI. CDR3 in DNA: TGTGCCAGCAGTTACCCGGGACAGGGGGAACACGAGCAGTACTTC. Its translation: CASSYPGQGEHEQYF.

The V call is TRBV24-1, the J call TRBJ1-5, with TRBD1 as a possible D gene (5 bases). The CDR3 consists of 16 residues. Germline assignment: CDR1 KGHDR and CDR2 SFDVKD. V lost 2 bases and J lost 1, with 11 bases in between. In nucleotides, the CDR3 is TGTGCCACCAGTGATTCTGGGGAGGGGAGCAATCAGCCCCAGCATTTT. Its translation: CATSDSGEGSNQPQHF.

The chain links TRBV3-1 to TRBJ1-6; 7 positions agree with TRBD1. CDR3 length equals 14 residues. Germline CDR1 and CDR2: LGHDT and YNNKEL (reference sequence). The V segment lost 1 base and the J segment 10 bases; nucleotides outside the gene matches: 4. CDR3 in DNA: TGTGCCAGCAGCCAAGTGACAGGGTACTCACCCCTCCACTTT. It codes for CASSQVTGYSPLHF.

CDR3: CASSQDGGGAQNEKLFF. DNA of the CDR3: TGCGCCAGCAGCCAAGACGGAGGGGGGGCGCAGAATGAAAAACTGTTTTTT. The chain recombines TRBV4-3 with TRBJ1-4; maybe TRBD1 (6 bases). The V gene lost 0 bases and the J gene lost 5 bases, with 16 bases spanning the gap. The germline CDR1 and CDR2 sequences are LGHNA and YSLEER. The CDR3 has 17 residues.

This clonotype was detected a few times. CDR3 sequence: CASSSTRSSPLHF. CDR3 DNA sequence: TGTGCCAGCAGTTCGACCCGTTCTTCACCCCTCCACTTT. V gene TRBV27 combines with J gene TRBJ1-6; no definite D call. Germline CDR1 reads MNHEY; CDR2 reads SMNVEV (reference sequence). The CDR3 spans 13 residues. Trimming removed 4 bases at V and 9 bases at J, with 10 bases between.

This sequence joins TRBV23-1 and TRBJ2-1; TRBD1 might be the D (6 bases). Being an ORF, TRBV23-1 has a function that is uncertain. Trimming cost V 4 bases and J 8 bases, with 15 bases left between them. CDR3 length: 14 residues. The CDR3 bases are TGCGCCAGCAGTCCTCGCCGCAGGGGCCATGAGCAGTTCTTC. Protein sequence: CASSPRRRGHEQFF.

The chain has TRBV16 and TRBJ1-5; D remains unclear. CDR3 length: 15 residues. V lost 4 bases and J lost 0, with 10 bases in between. Germline CDR1 reads KGHSY; CDR2 reads FQNENV. The CDR3 bases are TGTGCCAGCAGCCCGCTTTGGGATAGCAATCAGCCCCAGCATTTT. The encoded protein is CASSPLWDSNQPQHF.

This clonotype was observed a few times. The chain couples TRBV30 to TRBJ1-5; D is unresolved. CDR1 GTSNPN and CDR2 SVGIG come from the germline V gene (reference sequence). V lost 5 bases, J lost 3 bases, and 11 bases lay in between. The CDR3 has 13 amino acids. CDR3 coding DNA: TGTGCCTGGGGCCTTTTGAACAATCAGCCCCAGCATTTT. This encodes CAWGLLNNQPQHF. The complete variable domain, with remaining parts taken from reference TRBV30 and TRBJ1-5, reads SQTIHQWPATLVQPVGSPLSLECTVEGTSNPNLYWYRQAAGRGLQLLFYSVGIGQISSEVPQNLSASRPQDRQFILSSKKLLLSDSGFYLCAWGLLNNQPQHFGDGTRLSIL.

This clonotype showed up many times. The chain employs TRBV5-1 and TRBJ1-6; maybe TRBD1 (5 bases). Germline V lookup: CDR1 SGHRS, CDR2 YFSETQ. V was pared by 3 bases and J by 8 bases, with 15 bases between. The CDR3 is 15 amino acids. The CDR3, as DNA: TGCGCCAGCAGCTCTTCCTCCCTAGGGGATTCACCCCTCCACTTT. Its protein is CASSSSSLGDSPLHF.

Only a few counts were recorded for this clonotype. The chain has TRBV9 and TRBJ1-2; D gene unclear. CDR1 and CDR2 (germline): SGDLS, YYNGEE. V was trimmed by 4 bases and J by 6 bases, leaving 16 bases between them. This CDR3 spans 14 amino acids. Here the CDR3 DNA reads TGTGCCAGCAGCCCCCGGACCCCCCGGGATGGCTACACCTTC. It codes for CASSPRTPRDGYTF.

A few counts support this clonotype. The J gene is TRBJ1-1, the V gene TRBV20-1; TRBD1 agrees at 8 bases. The CDR3 covers 15 residues. Losses at the gene ends were 6 bases for V and 2 bases for J; bases not matched to a gene: 11. Germline V gives CDR1 DFQATT, CDR2 SNEGSKA (reference sequence). DNA of the CDR3: TGCAGTGCATTCCCGACCAGGGGGCCCAACACTGAAGCTTTCTTT. Translation: CSAFPTRGPNTEAFF.

This clonotype was found many times. The J gene is TRBJ2-3, the V gene TRBV29-1, with D perhaps matching TRBD1 or TRBD2 (5 bases each). This CDR3 is 12 amino acids long. Germline V CDR1 and CDR2: SQVTM, ANQGSEA. V was shortened by 6 bases and J by 6 bases, with 13 bases between the two germline ends. The CDR3 DNA follows: TGCAGCGTGCGCTTGGGGGTGGATACGCAGTATTTT. Its protein is CSVRLGVDTQYF.

This clonotype was counted a few times. The rearrangement links TRBV6-4 to TRBJ2-7; the D is unclear. Looked up from germline, CDR1 is MRHNA and CDR2 is SNTAGT. The ends were cut back, 5 bases at V and 3 bases at J, with 14 bases in the middle. The CDR3 is 14 residues long. The DNA for the CDR3 is TGTGCCAGCAGTTTTTCGTTCCCCCTCTACGAGCAGTACTTC. Translation: CASSFSFPLYEQYF.

This clonotype occurred a few times. The chain joins TRBV6-1 to TRBJ1-6; maybe TRBD1 (6 bases). The CDR3 is 14 amino acids. Trimming removed 9 bases from V and 5 bases from J, with 14 bases in between. Germline-derived CDR1 and CDR2 are MNHNS and SASEGT. CDR3 loop: CASSRTVNNSPLHF. In DNA, the CDR3 is TGTGCCAGTAGCCGGACAGTAAATAATTCACCCCTCCACTTT.

The genes are TRBV28 and TRBJ2-7; D remains ambiguous. Trimming removed 2 bases at V and 3 bases at J, with 5 bases between. Germline V gene sequence: CDR1 MDHEN, CDR2 SYDVKM. This CDR3 comprises 12 residues. CDR3 sequence: CASSLRLYEQYF. The CDR3 DNA follows: TGTGCCAGCAGTTTACGACTCTACGAGCAGTACTTC.

In its sample, this clonotype was seen a few times. This chain links TRBV7-9 with TRBJ1-1; the D is unclear. Trimming took off 0 bases at V and 1 base at J, with 9 bases between the two ends. Germline CDR1 is SEHNR and CDR2 is FQNEAQ (reference sequence). This CDR3 region has 15 residues. This CDR3 reads CASSLASGGNTEAFF. CDR3 in DNA: TGTGCCAGCAGCTTAGCATCGGGTGGGAACACTGAAGCTTTCTTT.

J is TRBJ2-2 and V is TRBV10-2; D remains unclear. From germline, CDR1 is WSHSY and CDR2 SAAADI. Trimming removed 0 bases at V and 3 bases at J, with 5 bases between. The CDR3 length is 14 residues. As DNA, the CDR3 is TGCGCCAGCAGTGAGTCACAGTACACCGGGGAGCTGTTTTTT. Its translation: CASSESQYTGELFF.

This clonotype was counted many times. The chain joins TRBV5-1 to TRBJ2-7; tentatively, D is TRBD1 (6 bases). The CDR3 extends over 14 amino acids. V dropped 5 bases and J dropped 6 bases, with 18 bases sitting between them. Germline V lookup: CDR1 SGHRS, CDR2 YFSETQ. DNA for the CDR3: TGCGCCAGCAGACTCGGGACACCGTTCTCCGAGCAGTACTTC. Amino acid sequence: CASRLGTPFSEQYF.